This TCR beta chain was sequenced for a study of blood T cells in healthy people across ages. The study, taken as a whole, reports: The long-lived group displayed more naive CD4+ cells, plus higher diversity, than the aged donors did.

Then a second PCR, running about 7 to 11 cycles, was carried out with a sample-barcoded 5' primer and a J-beta primer mix. TCRdb used MiXCR to reprocess the 5' RACE reads, holding one entry per CDR3 protein. This table holds around 800,000 distinct CDR3 sequences, 44% found once. A remark on this clonotype: Its antigen is undetermined.

This TCR came from a man aged 55 to 69 in good health. Input material: blood.

The CDR3 is CASSFIFTNEQYF. CDR3 bases: TGTGCCAGCAGCTTTATTTTCACGAACGAGCAGTACTTC. The J gene is TRBJ2-5, the V gene TRBV7-2; D is unclear. Judging by the DNA end, TRBJ2-7 fits better; the J call may be wrong. Germline CDR1 SGHTA, CDR2 FQGNSA. The length of the CDR3 is 13 residues.